The clone carrying this T cell receptor (beta chain) has just a few counts. The sample originates from a study of T-cell reconstitution after alpha-beta-depleted transplantation in children. This sample's TCRbeta library carried unique molecular identifier barcodes. TCRdb independently ran MiXCR on the PCR reads; one entry per CDR3 protein. The data contain around 670,000 distinct CDR3 sequences, around 13% of them seen just once; the ten biggest clones take up 0.75% to 0.85%. CDR1 and CDR2 from the germline V gene are SEHNR and FQNEAQ (reference sequence). The CDR3 spans 16 residues. The V gene lost 7 bases and the J gene lost 8 bases, with 24 bases spanning the gap.

The chain combines TRBV7-9 with TRBJ2-1; D possibly corresponds to TRBD2 (6 bases). The origin of this receptor is a girl aged 2-10 years with congenital amegakaryocytic thrombocytopenia, due to receive a stem cell transplant. The sequenced sample was PBMCs, obtained before TCRalphabeta/CD19-depleted stem cell transplant. The CDR3 coding sequence is TGTGCCAGCATCCCCTCGACTCGACTAGTAATCGATGAGCAGTTCTTC. This encodes CASIPSTRLVIDEQFF. Full variable domain (remainder filled in from reference TRBV7-9 and TRBJ2-1): DTGVSQNPRHKITKRGQNVTFRCDPISEHNRLYWYRQTLGQGPEFLTYFQNEAQLEKSRLLSDRFSAERPKGSFSTLEIQRTEQGDSAMYLCASIPSTRLVIDEQFFGPGTRLTVL.